Listed here are 17 T cell receptor beta chains from one sample, sequenced in a study of T cell responses to AZD1222 COVID-19 vaccine. Produced via immunoSEQ multiplex PCR; TCRdb's table is partial and in-frame only. The table records 130,000 to 150,000 clones, around 91% of them present only once. The sample was peripheral blood, taken on day 0 of AZD1222 vaccination. These TCRs come from an adult in good health.

The J gene is TRBJ2-5, the V gene TRBV6-2 or TRBV6-3, with 9 bases that match TRBD2. V was clipped by 4 bases and J by 4 bases; unmatched bases: 7. Per the germline V gene, CDR1 is MNHEY and CDR2 is SVGEGT. CDR3 length equals 15 residues. The CDR3 reads CASSSGGRATETQYF. CDR3 DNA sequence: TGTGCCAGCAGTTCAGGCGGGAGGGCAACAGAGACCCAGTACTTC.

The rearrangement joins TRBV29-1 to TRBJ1-1; a possible D gene is TRBD1 (5 bases). V lost 7 bases and J lost 0, with 12 bases in between. This CDR3 spans 13 amino acids. Looked up from germline, CDR1 is SQVTM and CDR2 is ANQGSEA. The CDR3 reads CSAPGGMNTEAFF. In nucleotides, the CDR3 is TGCAGCGCCCCGGGGGGAATGAACACTGAAGCTTTCTTT.

The J gene is TRBJ2-7, the V gene TRBV28; TRBD2 matches 12 bases. The V gene end was trimmed by 3 bases and the J gene end by 4 bases; junction bases not matched to a gene: 1. CDR3 length: 14 amino acids. CDR1 and CDR2 (germline): MDHEN, SYDVKM. CDR3 region: CASSFLAGGYEQYF. The CDR3 nucleotides are TGTGCCAGCAGTTTTCTAGCGGGAGGGTACGAGCAGTACTTC.

This clone was found a few times. J is TRBJ1-3 and V is TRBV2; no reliable D call. V was shortened by 6 bases and J by 3 bases, with 9 bases between the two germline ends. The germline V gene has CDR1 SNHLY and CDR2 FYNNEI. The CDR3 has 13 residues. CDR3 nucleotide sequence: TGTGCCAGCAGACATGTCAGTGGAAACACCATATATTTT. It is translated as CASRHVSGNTIYF.

The J gene is TRBJ2-2, the V gene TRBV9, with 9 bases fitting TRBD1. CDR3 size: 16 residues. The V and J ends lost 4 bases and 1 base, in that order; junction bases with no gene match: 5. Germline CDR1 reads SGDLS; CDR2 reads YYNGEE. CDR3 in DNA: TGTGCCAGCAGCACACCGGGACAGGGGAACACCGGGGAGCTGTTTTTT. Translation gives CASSTPGQGNTGELFF.

V usage is TRBV6-6 and J usage is TRBJ2-7, with D perhaps matching TRBD1 (6 bases). Trimming left V 6 bases short and J 0 bases short, with 15 bases between. This CDR3 has 15 amino acids. Germline V gives CDR1 MNHNY, CDR2 SVGAGI (reference sequence). The CDR3 region is CASRLRDTISYEQYF. CDR3 sequence (DNA): TGTGCCAGCAGGCTCCGGGACACTATCTCCTACGAGCAGTACTTC.

This chain connects TRBV27 to TRBJ2-1, with D maybe TRBD2 (6 bases). Germline lookup yields CDR1 MNHEY and CDR2 SMNVEV (reference sequence). Trimming left V 2 bases short and J 8 bases short, with 13 bases between. This CDR3 region has 14 residues. CDR3 sequence: CASSLGTPSDEQFF. The DNA of the CDR3 is TGTGCCAGCAGTTTAGGGACTCCCAGCGATGAGCAGTTCTTC.

The chain combines TRBV28 with TRBJ1-1, with D possibly being TRBD1 (6 bases). This CDR3 has 13 residues. Looked up from germline, CDR1 is MDHEN and CDR2 is SYDVKM. Trimming stripped 7 bases from V and 8 bases from J, with 17 bases between. CDR3 sequence reads: CASINRGAQEAFF. CDR3 nucleotide sequence: TGTGCCAGCATCAACCGGGGGGCACAAGAAGCTTTCTTT.

This chain uses TRBV19 with TRBJ1-5, with 7 nucleotides matching TRBD1. From germline, CDR1 is LNHDA and CDR2 SQIVND (reference sequence). Unmatched junction bases numbered 7, after V lost 3 bases and J lost 5 bases. The length of the CDR3 is 15 residues. In DNA form, the CDR3 reads TGTGCCAGTAGTATTGAACAGGGGAGTTATCAGCCCCAGCATTTT. This translates into CASSIEQGSYQPQHF.

This chain connects TRBV18 to TRBJ1-5; no reliable D call. Germline V gene lookup returns CDR1 KGHSH and CDR2 LQKENI. Trimming pared 2 bases from V and 8 bases from J, leaving 10 bases between. The CDR3 is 13 amino acids. The CDR3 nucleotides read TGTGCCAGCTCACCATCGGCAGGAAAGCCCCAGCATTTT. Protein sequence: CASSPSAGKPQHF. The full variable domain, rest sourced from reference TRBV18 and TRBJ1-5, is NAGVMQNPRHLVRRRGQEARLRCSPMKGHSHVYWYRQLPEEGLKFMVYLQKENIIDESGMPKERFSAEFPKEGPSILRIQQVVRGDSAAYFCASSPSAGKPQHFGDGTRLSIL.

The rearrangement joins TRBV19 to TRBJ2-1, with D tentatively TRBD2 (5 bases). Per germline, CDR1 LNHDA and CDR2 SQIVND (reference sequence). V shed 7 bases and J shed 2 bases, with 18 bases lying between them. CDR3 length: 16 residues. The CDR3 region is CASTTGVLGPYNEQFF. CDR3 bases: TGTGCCAGTACCACCGGGGTCCTGGGCCCCTACAATGAGCAGTTCTTC.

CDR3 in amino acids: CSVDPYNEQFF. CDR3 DNA sequence: TGCAGCGTGGACCCTTACAATGAGCAGTTCTTC. The chain combines TRBV29-1 with TRBJ2-1; D uncertain. V lost 6 bases and J lost 4, with 7 bases in between. The CDR3 totals 11 residues. The germline CDR1 and CDR2 sequences are SQVTM and ANQGSEA.

The chain links TRBV5-4 to TRBJ1-4, with 7 bases that match TRBD1. This CDR3 is built from 15 residues. V dropped 4 bases and J dropped 8; count of bases not matched to a gene: 11. Germline CDR1 and CDR2: SGHNT and YYREEE (reference sequence). CDR3 in amino acids: CASSMTGTDPEKLFF. The CDR3 nucleotides read TGTGCCAGCAGCATGACCGGGACAGATCCCGAAAAACTGTTTTTT. The full variable domain, with the rest looked up from reference TRBV5-4 and TRBJ1-4, is ETGVTQSPTHLIKTRGQQVTLRCSSQSGHNTVSWYQQALGQGPQFIFQYYREEENGRGNFPPRFSGLQFPNYSSELNVNALELDDSALYLCASSMTGTDPEKLFFGSGTQLSVL.

J is TRBJ2-3 and V is TRBV7-3, with TRBD2 identical over 7 bases. The CDR3 is made up of 15 amino acids. The germline V gene encodes CDR1 SGHTA and CDR2 FQGTGA. Trimming took 5 bases from V and 0 from J; bases not matched to a gene: 5. CDR3 DNA sequence: TGTGCCAGCAGCCCCCAGGGACTAAGCACAGATACGCAGTATTTT. Translation gives CASSPQGLSTDTQYF.

V gene TRBV5-1 combines with J gene TRBJ1-2; TRBD1 might be the D (5 bases). V lost 4 bases and J 5 bases, leaving 6 bases between the germline ends. The germline V gene encodes CDR1 SGHRS and CDR2 YFSETQ. This CDR3 is built from 11 residues. CDR3 sequence: CASSGAYGYTF. The CDR3 DNA follows: TGCGCCAGCAGCGGGGCTTATGGCTACACCTTC.

The chain has TRBV6-5 and TRBJ1-5, with TRBD1 matching over 7 bases. Germline CDR1 is MNHEY and CDR2 is SVGAGI. The CDR3 covers 13 residues. The junction had 8 bases not matched to a gene; V was cut back by 6 bases and J by 9 bases. As DNA, the CDR3 is TGTGCCAGCAGGGGGGACAGTGTTGGGCCCCAGCATTTT. This translates into CASRGDSVGPQHF.

This rearrangement joins TRBV4-1 to TRBJ1-4; D is undetermined. CDR1 is MGHRA, CDR2 YSYEKL, per germline. V lost 1 base to trimming and J lost 7 bases, with 7 bases between them. The CDR3 spans 13 residues. The CDR3 nucleotides read TGCGCCAGCAGCCAAGGGAGACTTGAAAAACTGTTTTTT. Translated, it gives CASSQGRLEKLFF.